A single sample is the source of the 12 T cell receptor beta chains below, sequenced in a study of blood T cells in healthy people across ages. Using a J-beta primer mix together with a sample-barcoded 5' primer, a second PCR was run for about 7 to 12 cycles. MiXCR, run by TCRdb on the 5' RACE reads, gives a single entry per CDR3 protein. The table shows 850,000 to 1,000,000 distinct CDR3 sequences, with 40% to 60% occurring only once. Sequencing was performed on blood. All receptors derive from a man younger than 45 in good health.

As DNA, the CDR3 is TGTGCCAGCAGTCAAGATGGGGCACCCCTCCACTTT. Amino acids: CASSQDGAPLHF. V is TRBV7-9 and J is TRBJ1-6; no firm D call. Trimming cost V 6 bases and J 11 bases, with 11 bases left between them. Germline V gives CDR1 SEHNR, CDR2 FQNEAQ (reference sequence). The length of the CDR3 is 12 residues.

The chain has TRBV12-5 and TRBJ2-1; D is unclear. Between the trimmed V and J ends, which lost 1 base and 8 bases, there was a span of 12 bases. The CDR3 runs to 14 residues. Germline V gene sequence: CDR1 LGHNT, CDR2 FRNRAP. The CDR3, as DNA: TGTGCTAGTGGTTTGGGAGGCAGACTCGATGAGCAGTTCTTC. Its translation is CASGLGGRLDEQFF. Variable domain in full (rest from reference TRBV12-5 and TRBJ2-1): DARVTQTPRHKVTEMGQEVTMRCQPILGHNTVFWYRQTMMQGLELLAYFRNRAPLDDSGMPKDRFSAEMPDATLATLKIQPSEPRDSAVYFCASGLGGRLDEQFFGPGTRLTVL.

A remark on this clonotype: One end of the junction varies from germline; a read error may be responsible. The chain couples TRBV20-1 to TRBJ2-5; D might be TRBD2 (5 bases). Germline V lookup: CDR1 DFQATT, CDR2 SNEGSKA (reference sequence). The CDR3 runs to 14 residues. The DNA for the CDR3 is TGCAGTACTAGAGATTCCCAGGCGCAAGAGACCCAGTACTTC. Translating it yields CSTRDSQAQETQYF.

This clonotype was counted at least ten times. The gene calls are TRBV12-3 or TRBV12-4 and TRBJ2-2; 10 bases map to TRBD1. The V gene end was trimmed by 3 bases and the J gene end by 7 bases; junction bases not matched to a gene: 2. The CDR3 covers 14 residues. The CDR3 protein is CASSLGQGYGELFF. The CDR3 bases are TGTGCCAGCAGTTTGGGACAGGGGTACGGGGAGCTGTTTTTT.

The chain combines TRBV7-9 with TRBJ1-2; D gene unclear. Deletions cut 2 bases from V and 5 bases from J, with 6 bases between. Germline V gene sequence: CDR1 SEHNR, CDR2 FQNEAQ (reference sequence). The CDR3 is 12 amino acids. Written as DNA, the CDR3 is TGTGCCAGCAGCTTATCGTGGTATGGCTACACCTTC. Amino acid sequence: CASSLSWYGYTF.

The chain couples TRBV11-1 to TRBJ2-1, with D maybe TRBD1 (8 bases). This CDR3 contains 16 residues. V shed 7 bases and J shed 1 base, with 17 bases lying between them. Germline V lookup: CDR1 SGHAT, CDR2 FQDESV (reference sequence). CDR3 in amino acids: CASNPKRDRSYNEQFF. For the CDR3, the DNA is TGTGCCAGCAACCCAAAGCGGGACAGGTCCTACAATGAGCAGTTCTTC.

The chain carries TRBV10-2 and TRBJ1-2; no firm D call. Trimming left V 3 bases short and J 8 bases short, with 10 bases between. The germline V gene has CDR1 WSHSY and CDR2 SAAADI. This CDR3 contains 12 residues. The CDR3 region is CASSESVKGYTF. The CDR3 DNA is TGCGCCAGCAGTGAAAGTGTTAAGGGCTACACCTTC.

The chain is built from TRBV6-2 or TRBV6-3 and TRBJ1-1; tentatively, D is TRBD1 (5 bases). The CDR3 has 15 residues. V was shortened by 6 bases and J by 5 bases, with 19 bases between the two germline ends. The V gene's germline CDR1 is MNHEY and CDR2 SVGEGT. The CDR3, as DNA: TGTGCCAGCAGCCGAAAACCTGGCAGGGAAACTGAAGCTTTCTTT. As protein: CASSRKPGRETEAFF.

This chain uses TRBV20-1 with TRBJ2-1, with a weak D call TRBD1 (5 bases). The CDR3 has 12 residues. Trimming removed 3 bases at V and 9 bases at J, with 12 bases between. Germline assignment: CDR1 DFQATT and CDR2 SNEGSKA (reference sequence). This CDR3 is CSASFQGIEQFF. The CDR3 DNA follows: TGCAGTGCTAGTTTCCAGGGCATTGAGCAGTTCTTC.

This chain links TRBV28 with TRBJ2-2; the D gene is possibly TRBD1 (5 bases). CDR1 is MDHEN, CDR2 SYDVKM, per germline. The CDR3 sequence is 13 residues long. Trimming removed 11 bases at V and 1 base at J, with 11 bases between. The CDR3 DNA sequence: TGTGCCGCCAGAAGGGGGAACACCGGGGAGCTGTTTTTT. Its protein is CAARRGNTGELFF.

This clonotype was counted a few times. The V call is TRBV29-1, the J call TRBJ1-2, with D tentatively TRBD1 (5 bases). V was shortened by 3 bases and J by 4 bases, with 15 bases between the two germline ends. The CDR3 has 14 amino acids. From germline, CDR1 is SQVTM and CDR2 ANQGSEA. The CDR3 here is CSVEFPSGGYGYTF. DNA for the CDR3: TGCAGCGTTGAGTTTCCATCCGGGGGCTATGGCTACACCTTC.

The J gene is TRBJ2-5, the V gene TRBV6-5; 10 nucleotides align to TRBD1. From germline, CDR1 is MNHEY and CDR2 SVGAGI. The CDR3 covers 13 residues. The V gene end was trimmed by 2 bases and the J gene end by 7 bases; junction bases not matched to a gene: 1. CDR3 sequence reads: CASSYGQGGTQYF. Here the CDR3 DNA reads TGTGCCAGCAGTTACGGACAGGGGGGGACCCAGTACTTC.